This section outlines one T cell receptor beta chain sequence together with its context. Its target is not known. The CDR3 runs 15 residues. V lost 4 bases and J 2 bases, leaving 15 bases between the germline ends. Looked up from germline, CDR1 is SGHRS and CDR2 is YFSETQ. Profiling relied on immunoSEQ multiplex PCR, and the TCRdb table lists in-frame clones only, not all of them. The sample carries over 25,000 clones, more than 85% recorded once. This specimen comes from a study of neoadjuvant nivolumab and ipilimumab in lung cancer. General observations from the study: From pretherapy to surgery, tumor richness and clonality rose with dual therapy. Resected tumors had greater TCR richness and clonality than uninvolved lung. Resected-tumor TCR richness correlated positively with pretherapy blood richness. Only a single major-pathologic-response sample was available for clonality analysis.

This chain links TRBV5-1 with TRBJ2-5; a possible D gene is TRBD1 (5 bases). The clonotype was recovered from an adult with non-small cell lung cancer. The sample was peripheral blood, taken after neoadjuvant nivolumab, alone or with ipilimumab, at or shortly before surgery. The CDR3 loop is CASSLTTVDQETQYF. In DNA form, the CDR3 reads TGCGCCAGCAGCCTAACGACAGTAGATCAAGAGACCCAGTACTTC.